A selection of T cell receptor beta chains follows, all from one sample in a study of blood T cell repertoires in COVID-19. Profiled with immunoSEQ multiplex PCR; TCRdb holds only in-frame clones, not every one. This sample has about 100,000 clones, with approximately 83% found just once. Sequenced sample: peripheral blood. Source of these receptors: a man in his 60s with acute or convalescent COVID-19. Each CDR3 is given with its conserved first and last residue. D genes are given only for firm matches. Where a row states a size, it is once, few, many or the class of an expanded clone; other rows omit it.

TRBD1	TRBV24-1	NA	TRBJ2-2	CATSDSGGLNTGELFF	TGTGCCACCAGTGATTCAGGGGGCCTCAACACCGGGGAGCTGTTTTTT
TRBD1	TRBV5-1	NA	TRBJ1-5	CASRVGTGGNQPQHF	TGCGCCAGCAGAGTTGGGACAGGGGGCAATCAGCCCCAGCATTTT
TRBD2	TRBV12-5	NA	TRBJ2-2	CASVLGGGPANTGELFF	TGTGCTAGTGTCCTAGGCGGGGGGCCGGCGAACACCGGGGAGCTGTTTTTT
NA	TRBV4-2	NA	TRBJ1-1	CASSQGRGFTEAFF	TGTGCCAGCAGCCAAGGTAGAGGGTTCACTGAAGCTTTCTTT
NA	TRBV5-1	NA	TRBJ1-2	CASSFSGDHALGYTF	TGCGCCAGCAGCTTCTCAGGGGATCATGCGCTAGGCTACACCTTC
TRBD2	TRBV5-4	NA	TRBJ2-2	CASSTRLAGDTGELFF	TGTGCCAGCAGCACCAGACTAGCGGGGGATACCGGGGAGCTGTTTTTT
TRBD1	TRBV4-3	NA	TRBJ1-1	CASSAAGGGTEAFF	TGCGCCAGCAGTGCGGCAGGGGGAGGCACTGAAGCTTTCTTT
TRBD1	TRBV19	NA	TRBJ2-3	CASSTGQLTDTQYF	TGTGCCAGTAGTACGGGACAGCTCACAGATACGCAGTATTTT
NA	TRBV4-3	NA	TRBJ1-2	CASSPGVNYGYTF	TGCGCCAGCTCCCCGGGGGTTAACTATGGCTACACCTTC
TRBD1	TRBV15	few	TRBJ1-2	CATSRYQDRDYGYTF	TGTGCCACCAGCAGATATCAGGACAGGGACTATGGCTACACCTTC
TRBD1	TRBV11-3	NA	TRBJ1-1	CASSLDEGQGGVSEAFF	TGTGCCAGCAGCTTAGATGAGGGACAGGGGGGGGTGAGTGAAGCTTTCTTT
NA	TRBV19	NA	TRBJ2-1	CASSMVSSHEQFF	TGTGCCAGTAGTATGGTGTCTAGCCATGAGCAGTTCTTC
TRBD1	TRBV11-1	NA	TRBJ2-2	CASSLSGQGRTGELFF	TGTGCCAGCAGCCTTTCGGGACAGGGTCGAACCGGGGAGCTGTTTTTT
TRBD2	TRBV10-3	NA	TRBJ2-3	CAISTGTSGTDTQYF	TGTGCCATCAGTACCGGGACTAGCGGGACAGATACGCAGTATTTT
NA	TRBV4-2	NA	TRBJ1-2	CASSQDGFYGYTF	TGTGCCAGCAGCCAAGACGGGTTCTATGGCTACACCTTC
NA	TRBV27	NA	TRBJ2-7	CASSRRAGFNEQYF	TGTGCCAGCAGTCGGAGGGCAGGTTTCAACGAGCAGTACTTC
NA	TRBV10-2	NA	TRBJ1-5	CASRGGASNQPQHF	TGCGCCAGCCGCGGGGGAGCCAGCAATCAGCCCCAGCATTTT
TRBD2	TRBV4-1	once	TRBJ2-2	CASSQLAGVNGELFF	TGCGCCAGCAGCCAATTAGCGGGGGTTAACGGGGAGCTGTTTTTT
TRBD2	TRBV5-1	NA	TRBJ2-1	CASSEGSSGAYEQFF	TGCGCCAGCAGCGAGGGGTCTAGCGGAGCTTATGAGCAGTTCTTC
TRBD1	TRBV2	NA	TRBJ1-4	CATTRDSNNEKLFF	TGTGCCACCACTCGGGACAGCAATAATGAAAAACTGTTTTTT
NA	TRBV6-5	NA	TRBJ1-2	CASSISQGISDGYTF	TGTGCCAGCAGTATATCACAGGGTATTAGCGATGGCTACACCTTC
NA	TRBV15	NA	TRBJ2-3	CATSRDSRADTQYF	TGTGCCACCAGCAGAGATTCCAGGGCAGATACGCAGTATTTT
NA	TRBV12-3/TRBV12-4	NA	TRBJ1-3	CASSPTRRELHF	TGTGCCAGCAGCCCTACACGGAGGGAGCTCCATTTT
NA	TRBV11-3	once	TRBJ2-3	CASSDQRTPSTDTQYF	TGTGCCAGCAGCGATCAGCGGACCCCTAGCACAGATACGCAGTATTTT
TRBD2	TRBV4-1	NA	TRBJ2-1	CASSQDIAGGYNEQFF	TGCGCCAGCAGCCAAGACATAGCGGGAGGCTACAATGAGCAGTTCTTC
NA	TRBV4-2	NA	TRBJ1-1	CASTHPEGWAEAFF	TGTGCCAGCACCCATCCCGAGGGCTGGGCTGAAGCTTTCTTT
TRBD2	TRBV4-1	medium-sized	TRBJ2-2	CASSLSGTNTGELFF	TGCGCCAGCAGTTTGAGCGGGACGAACACCGGGGAGCTGTTTTTT
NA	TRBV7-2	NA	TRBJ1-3	CASSTGLLALTSGNTIYF	TGTGCCAGCAGCACGGGACTCCTAGCTCTTACCTCTGGAAACACCATATATTTT
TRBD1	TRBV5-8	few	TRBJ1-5	CASSPKGQARLSNQPQHF	TGTGCCAGCAGCCCCAAAGGACAGGCCCGCTTAAGCAATCAGCCCCAGCATTTT
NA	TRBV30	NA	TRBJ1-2	CAWSPTGSAGAYGYTF	TGTGCCTGGAGTCCTACCGGATCGGCAGGGGCCTATGGCTACACCTTC
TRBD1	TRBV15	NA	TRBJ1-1	CATSRVFSGTGKGPNTEAFF	TGTGCCACCAGCAGAGTTTTCTCCGGGACAGGGAAGGGGCCGAACACTGAAGCTTTCTTT
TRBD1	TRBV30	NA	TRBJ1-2	CAWSGQGARGYTF	TGTGCCTGGAGCGGACAGGGGGCGCGAGGCTACACCTTC
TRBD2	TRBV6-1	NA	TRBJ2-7	CASSELAGGPYEQYF	TGTGCCAGCAGTGAGCTAGCGGGAGGGCCCTACGAGCAGTACTTC
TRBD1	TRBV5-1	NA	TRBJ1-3	CASSLAEQGAGNTIYF	TGCGCCAGCAGCTTAGCTGAGCAGGGGGCCGGAAACACCATATATTTT
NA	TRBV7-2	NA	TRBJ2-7	CASSRGGHGTYEQYF	TGTGCCAGCAGCCGCGGGGGACACGGGACCTACGAGCAGTACTTC